These T cell receptor beta chains were read from a single sample in a study of blood T cell repertoires in COVID-19. The protocol was immunoSEQ multiplex PCR, while the TCRdb copy is restricted to in-frame clones and leaves out a portion. Of approximately 450,000 clones detected, 70% to 90% appear once; the ten largest clones hold roughly 1.9%. The sample comprised PBMCs or T cells enriched from blood (not recorded which). Source of these receptors: a woman aged 18-35 years with acute COVID-19. Both conserved end residues are part of each CDR3. The D gene is left open where the match is weak. Some rows have no size entry. The others give once, few or many, or a class for an expanded clone.

>TRBV11-3|TRBJ2-1|TRBD2|.
CASSYGTGGYNEQFF
TGTGCCAGCAGTTACGGAACGGGAGGATACAATGAGCAGTTCTTC
>TRBV27|TRBJ1-1|TRBD1|few
CASSFRTGSPTEAFF
TGTGCCAGCAGTTTCAGGACAGGATCGCCCACTGAAGCTTTCTTT
>TRBV6-5|TRBJ2-7|TRBD1|once
CASSSPGTGEAEQYF
TGTGCCAGCTCGTCTCCCGGGACAGGGGAGGCCGAGCAGTACTTC
>TRBV2|TRBJ2-7|TRBD1|.
CASSGDRTTERKYF
TGTGCCAGCAGTGGGGACAGGACGACCGAAAGAAAGTACTTC
>TRBV11-2|TRBJ2-3|TRBD2|.
CASSLDGRGGTYF
TGTGCCAGCAGCTTAGATGGGCGGGGGGGTACGTATTTT
>TRBV5-6|TRBJ2-7|.|.
CASSRVWDNTYEQYF
TGTGCCAGCAGCCGAGTGTGGGACAACACCTACGAGCAGTACTTC
>TRBV19|TRBJ2-4|TRBD2|.
CASSGLAGSAKNIQYF
TGTGCCAGTAGTGGGCTAGCGGGGTCGGCCAAAAACATTCAGTACTTC
>TRBV7-2|TRBJ1-4|.|.
CASSHPTGEKLFF
TGTGCCAGCAGCCACCCAACGGGGGAAAAACTGTTTTTT
>TRBV7-2|TRBJ2-2|.|few
CASSLVDRNTGELFF
TGTGCCAGCAGCTTAGTGGACAGGAACACCGGGGAGCTGTTTTTT
>TRBV5-5|TRBJ2-7|.|once
CASSLGHEQYF
TGTGCCAGCAGCCTGGGGCACGAGCAGTACTTC
>TRBV7-9|TRBJ2-7|TRBD2|once
CASSPRIGTREYEQYF
TGTGCCAGCAGCCCGAGGATCGGGACTAGAGAATACGAGCAGTACTTC
>TRBV25-1|TRBJ2-4|TRBD2|.
CASSGGNIQYF
TGTGCCAGCTCCGGGGGGAACATTCAGTACTTC
>TRBV30|TRBJ1-1|.|.
CAWRLQGESEAFF
TGTGCCTGGAGATTACAGGGCGAGAGTGAAGCTTTCTTT
>TRBV19|TRBJ1-1|.|.
CASSALHNPPHEAFF
TGTGCCAGTAGCGCCCTGCATAACCCACCACATGAAGCTTTCTTT
>TRBV27|TRBJ2-3|TRBD2|.
CASSPRLAGPFTDTQYF
TGTGCCAGCAGTCCAAGACTAGCGGGGCCGTTCACAGATACGCAGTATTTT
>TRBV25-1|TRBJ1-6|TRBD1|.
CASSEGDRGSSYNSPLHF
TGTGCCAGCAGTGAAGGGGACAGGGGGAGCTCCTATAATTCACCCCTCCACTTT
>TRBV5-4|TRBJ1-2|.|once
CASSIDMWNGYTF
TGTGCCAGCAGCATAGACATGTGGAATGGCTACACCTTC
>TRBV9|TRBJ2-7|.|.
CASSVARVSYEQYF
TGTGCCAGCAGCGTAGCTCGGGTCTCCTACGAGCAGTACTTC
>TRBV13|TRBJ2-3|TRBD2|.
CASSFWTSRNTDTQYF
TGTGCCAGCAGCTTTTGGACTAGCCGGAACACAGATACGCAGTATTTT
>TRBV25-1|TRBJ1-2|.|few
CASRDTLYGYTF
TGTGCCAGCAGGGACACACTGTATGGCTACACCTTC
>TRBV11-2|TRBJ2-7|TRBD2|.
CASSQRGLDPPWEQYF
TGTGCCAGCAGCCAGCGGGGCCTAGATCCTCCTTGGGAGCAGTACTTC
>TRBV5-1|TRBJ2-1|TRBD2|.
CASSLSGGSSYNEQFF
TGCGCCAGCAGCTTGTCAGGCGGGAGCTCCTACAATGAGCAGTTCTTC
>TRBV27|TRBJ1-2|TRBD1|once
CASSNGTGRYGYTF
TGTGCCAGCAGTAACGGGACAGGGCGGTATGGCTACACCTTC
>TRBV6-5|TRBJ2-5|TRBD1|.
CASSYLDRTKETQYF
TGTGCCAGCAGTTACTTGGACAGGACGAAAGAGACCCAGTACTTC
>TRBV2|TRBJ1-4|.|.
CASSDRELNEKLFF
TGTGCCAGCAGTGACAGGGAATTGAATGAAAAACTGTTTTTT
>TRBV3-1/TRBV3-2|TRBJ2-2|TRBD1|.
CASSQVAGTGGNTGELFF
TGTGCCAGCAGCCAAGTTGCCGGGACAGGGGGGAACACCGGGGAGCTGTTTTTT
>TRBV29-1|TRBJ1-6|TRBD1|.
CSVGTDYNSPLHF
TGCAGCGTCGGGACAGATTATAATTCACCCCTCCACTTT
>TRBV6-5|TRBJ1-1|.|.
CASRPREGNTEAFF
TGTGCCAGCAGACCCAGGGAGGGGAACACTGAAGCTTTCTTT
>TRBV28|TRBJ1-1|.|.
CASSLSGTNTEAFF
TGTGCCAGCAGTTTGTCAGGCACGAACACTGAAGCTTTCTTT
>TRBV10-3|TRBJ2-3|.|.
CATLSVGARTDTQYF
TGTGCCACCCTATCAGTGGGAGCGAGGACAGATACGCAGTATTTT
>TRBV28|TRBJ2-7|TRBD2|.
CASSSAGGSYEQYF
TGTGCCAGCAGTTCAGCGGGGGGGTCCTACGAGCAGTACTTC
>TRBV29-1|TRBJ2-1|TRBD2|once
CSVDSGSMSYNEQFF
TGCAGCGTTGATAGCGGGAGTATGTCCTACAATGAGCAGTTCTTC
>TRBV5-6|TRBJ1-4|.|.
CASSPQGGEKLFF
TGTGCCAGCAGTCCGCAGGGAGGGGAAAAACTGTTTTTT
>TRBV27|TRBJ2-2|.|.
CASSSANTGELFF
TGTGCCAGCAGTTCCGCGAACACCGGGGAGCTGTTTTTT
>TRBV18|TRBJ1-1|TRBD1|.
CASSRDRVPEAFF
TGTGCCAGCTCCCGGGACAGGGTTCCTGAAGCTTTCTTT
>TRBV19|TRBJ2-5|.|.
CASSRTYEETQYF
TGTGCCAGTAGTAGGACATACGAAGAGACCCAGTACTTC
>TRBV19|TRBJ1-6|TRBD1|few
CASRIGGIGNSPLHF
TGTGCCAGTAGGATAGGGGGCATCGGTAATTCACCCCTCCACTTT
>TRBV28|TRBJ2-1|TRBD2|.
CASSLPAPGLAGGWNEQFF
TGTGCCAGCAGTTTACCCGCACCGGGACTAGCGGGAGGGTGGAATGAGCAGTTCTTC
>TRBV9|TRBJ1-4|.|.
CASSPTWATEKLFF
TGTGCCAGCAGCCCGACGTGGGCCACGGAAAAACTGTTTTTT
>TRBV12-3/TRBV12-4|TRBJ2-1|TRBD2|.
CASSPSGGEQFF
TGTGCCAGCAGTCCTAGCGGGGGAGAGCAGTTCTTC
>TRBV6-2/TRBV6-3|TRBJ2-7|TRBD2|.
CASSRQGATSGSDYEQYF
TGTGCCAGCAGCCGACAGGGTGCGACTAGCGGGAGTGACTACGAGCAGTACTTC
>TRBV19|TRBJ2-5|TRBD1|.
CASSIPGTVGTQYF
TGTGCCAGTAGTATTCCTGGGACAGTCGGGACCCAGTACTTC
>TRBV19|TRBJ2-7|.|.
CASRKSRESYEQYF
TGTGCCAGTAGAAAAAGCAGGGAATCCTACGAGCAGTACTTC
>TRBV5-8|TRBJ1-2|TRBD1|.
CASSLKGTGGGYTF
TGTGCCAGCAGCCTCAAGGGGACAGGTGGTGGCTACACCTTC
>TRBV10-3|TRBJ1-1|TRBD1|.
CAISDRGSLNTEAFF
TGTGCCATCAGTGACAGGGGGAGTTTAAACACTGAAGCTTTCTTT
>TRBV4-1|TRBJ1-6|.|.
CASSQEVTRVGSPLHF
TGCGCCAGCAGCCAAGAAGTGACCAGGGTTGGTTCACCCCTCCACTTT
>TRBV27|TRBJ2-3|.|.
CASTAGTPEWNTQYF
TGTGCCAGCACGGCCGGGACTCCAGAATGGAATACGCAGTATTTT
>TRBV5-1|TRBJ2-5|.|few
CASSLGGQEETQYF
TGCGCCAGCAGCTTGGGGGGACAAGAAGAGACCCAGTACTTC
>TRBV15|TRBJ2-7|.|.
CATSSSEYLRTANYEQYF
TGTGCCACCAGCAGCTCGGAGTACCTTAGGACAGCTAACTACGAGCAGTACTTC
>TRBV28|TRBJ2-2|.|.
CASSLRGRQENTGELFF
TGTGCCAGCAGTTTAAGGGGTCGTCAGGAGAACACCGGGGAGCTGTTTTTT
>TRBV18|TRBJ1-3|.|.
CASSLGQGNTIYF
TGTGCCAGCTCACTCGGACAGGGAAACACCATATATTTT
>TRBV7-3|TRBJ2-7|TRBD2|.
CASSLIAGSSYEQYF
TGTGCCAGCAGCTTGATAGCGGGATCTTCCTACGAGCAGTACTTC
>TRBV15|TRBJ1-2|TRBD1|.
CATSRGQGSGGYTF
TGTGCCACCAGCAGGGGACAGGGTTCCGGTGGCTACACCTTC
>TRBV3-1/TRBV3-2|TRBJ2-7|TRBD2|once
CASSQALAGTHSYEQYF
TGTGCCAGCAGCCAAGCACTAGCGGGGACCCACTCCTACGAGCAGTACTTC
>TRBV7-6|TRBJ1-3|.|.
CASSSMAAAGNTIYF
TGTGCCAGCAGCTCCATGGCCGCGGCTGGAAACACCATATATTTT
>TRBV19|TRBJ1-1|TRBD1|.
CASSSTPGQGSLTEAFF
TGTGCCAGTAGTTCGACTCCGGGACAGGGCAGTCTCACTGAAGCTTTCTTT
>TRBV18|TRBJ1-1|.|.
CASSLSGGGTEAFF
TGTGCCAGCTCACTCTCGGGGGGAGGCACTGAAGCTTTCTTT
>TRBV3-1/TRBV3-2|TRBJ1-6|.|.
CASSQRISSSPLHF
TGTGCCAGCAGCCAGAGAATCTCGAGCTCACCCCTCCACTTT
>TRBV7-9|TRBJ2-5|TRBD2|.
CASSLVASGRAGETQYF
TGTGCCAGCAGCTTAGTCGCTAGCGGGAGGGCCGGAGAGACCCAGTACTTC
>TRBV13|TRBJ2-3|TRBD2|.
CASSPLRGALGTDTQYF
TGTGCCAGCAGCCCCTTGCGGGGGGCATTGGGCACAGATACGCAGTATTTT